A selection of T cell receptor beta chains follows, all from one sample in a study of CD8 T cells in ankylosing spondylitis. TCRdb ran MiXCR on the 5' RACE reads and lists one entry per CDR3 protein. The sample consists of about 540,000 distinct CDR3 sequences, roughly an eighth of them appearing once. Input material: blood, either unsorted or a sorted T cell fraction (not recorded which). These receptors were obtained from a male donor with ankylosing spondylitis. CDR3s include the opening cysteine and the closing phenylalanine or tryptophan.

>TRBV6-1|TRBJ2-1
CASRRAGGRGDEQFF
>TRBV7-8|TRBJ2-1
CASSLELADYNEQFF
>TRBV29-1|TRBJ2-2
CSVGAGGFTGELFF
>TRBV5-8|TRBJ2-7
CASTREDTTLKQYF
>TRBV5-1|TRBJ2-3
CASRRIDSHYFTDTQYF
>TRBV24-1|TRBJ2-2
CATSDLKRGFNTGELFF
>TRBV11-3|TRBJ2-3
CASSLSGLHTDTQYF
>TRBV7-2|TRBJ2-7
CASSLRGTSGPYEQYF
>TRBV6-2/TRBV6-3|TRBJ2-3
CASRSGFQRADTQYF
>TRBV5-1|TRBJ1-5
CASSFDVGEPQHF
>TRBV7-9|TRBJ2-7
CASSVSGVNHEQYF
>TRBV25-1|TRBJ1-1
CASRHLNTEAFF
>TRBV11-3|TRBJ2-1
CASSLGGGVYNEQFF
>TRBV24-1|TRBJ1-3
CATSEFRENTIYF
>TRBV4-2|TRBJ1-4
CASSQATGTGDEKLFF
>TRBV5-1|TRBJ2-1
CASSWAGTDNEQFF
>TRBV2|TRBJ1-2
CASTGQGANYGYTF
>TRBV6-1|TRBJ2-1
CANSAADYYNEQFF
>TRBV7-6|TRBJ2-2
CASSLTPAGELFF
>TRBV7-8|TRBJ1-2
CASSPGRNNYGYTF
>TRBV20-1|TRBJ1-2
CSAWSLAIPYGYTF
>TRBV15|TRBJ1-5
CATSPGDRQSFQPQHF
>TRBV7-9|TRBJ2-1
CASSDIGTSGANEQFF
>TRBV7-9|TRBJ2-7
CASSRSSYEQYF
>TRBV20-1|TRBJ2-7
CSASRGISYEQYF
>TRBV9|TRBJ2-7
CASSVLAGAYEQYF
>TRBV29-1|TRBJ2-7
CSVVPRRTGNSYEQYF
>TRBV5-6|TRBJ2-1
CASSSSGRWSYNEQFF
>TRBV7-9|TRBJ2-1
CASSFLAGNYNEQFF
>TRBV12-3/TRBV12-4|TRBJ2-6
CASSPSISGANVLTF
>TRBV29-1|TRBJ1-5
CSVGGGQGKEPQHF
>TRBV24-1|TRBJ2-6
CATSDAGQVPSGANVLTF
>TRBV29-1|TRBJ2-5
CSVGAGLGETQYF
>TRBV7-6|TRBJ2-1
CASSSIGGGHNEQFF
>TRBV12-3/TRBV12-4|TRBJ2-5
CASSLPGGDRQETQYF
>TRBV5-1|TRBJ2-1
CASSLVPGGEQFF
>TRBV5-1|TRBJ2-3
CASSLETEGSSTDTQYF
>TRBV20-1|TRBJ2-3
CSATTSGSDTQYF
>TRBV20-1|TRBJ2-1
CSASHNSYNEQFF
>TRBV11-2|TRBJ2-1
CASSLSGRSSYNEQFF
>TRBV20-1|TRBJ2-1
CSARWRTSNEQFF
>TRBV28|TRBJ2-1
CASSSGPRPLNIHYNEQFF
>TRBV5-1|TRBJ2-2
CASRRRDRAPQNTGELFF
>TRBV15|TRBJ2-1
CATSRDLAGASNEQFF
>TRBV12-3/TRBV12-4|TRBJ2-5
CASSLYLHQGETQYF
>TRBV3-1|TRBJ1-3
CASSQARGLGNTIYF
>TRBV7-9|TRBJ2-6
CASSWDGNSGANVLTF
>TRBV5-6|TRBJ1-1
CASSLNTLGDTEAFF
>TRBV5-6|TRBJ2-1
CASSYVHEQFF
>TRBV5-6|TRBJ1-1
CARVPAGEAFF
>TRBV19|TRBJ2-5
CASSILVDSGTQYF
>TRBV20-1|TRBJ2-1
CSARDGSGTSGKHNEQFF
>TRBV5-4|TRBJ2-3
CASSLEQRGTDTQYF